This T cell receptor (beta chain) stems from a study of technical replicates of blood from a handful of donors. Only in-frame clones appear in the TCRdb table, and some are missing; sequencing was by immunoSEQ multiplex PCR. The sample comprises under 50,000 clones, 96% of which are singletons, and approximately 0.35% rests with the top ten. V lost 4 bases and J lost 2, with 18 bases in between. Germline CDR1 MNHNS, CDR2 SASEGT. The CDR3 length is 17 residues. Specimen: T cells isolated from PBMCs. This chain connects TRBV6-1 to TRBJ2-1; the D gene is possibly TRBD2 (6 bases). The TCR was taken from a human donor in good health. The CDR3 DNA reads TGTGCCAGCAGTGCTCCGAGAGAAGCGGGTACCTACAATGAGCAGTTCTTC. The encoded protein is CASSAPREAGTYNEQFF.